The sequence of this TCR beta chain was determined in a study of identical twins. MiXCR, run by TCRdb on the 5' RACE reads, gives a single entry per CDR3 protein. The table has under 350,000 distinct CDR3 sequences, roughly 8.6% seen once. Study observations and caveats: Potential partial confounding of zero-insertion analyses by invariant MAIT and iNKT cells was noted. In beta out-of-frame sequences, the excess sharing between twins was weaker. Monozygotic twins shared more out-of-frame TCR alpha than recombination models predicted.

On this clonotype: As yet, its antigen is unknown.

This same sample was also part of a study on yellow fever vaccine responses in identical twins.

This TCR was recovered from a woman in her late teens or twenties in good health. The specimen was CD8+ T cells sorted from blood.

CDR3 nucleotide sequence: TGTGCCAGCAGCCAAGGGATGAGCAATCAGCCCCAGCATTTT. Translated: CASSQGMSNQPQHF. The V gene is TRBV14, the J gene TRBJ1-5; D call uncertain. The CDR3 length is 14 residues. Germline V gene sequence: CDR1 SGHDN, CDR2 FVKESK. Trimming took off 1 base at V and 1 base at J, with 5 bases between the two ends.